Included here is one T cell receptor (beta chain) sequence, with context. The antigen this receptor binds is unknown. No base quality values were provided; no much bigger clone lies one nucleotide off. This specimen belongs to a study of sequential checkpoint blockade in melanoma (dated by TCRdb to between 2018 and 2021). Some background on the complete study: Patients were randomized 1:1 to first-line nivolumab followed by ipilimumab (arm A) or ipilimumab followed by nivolumab (arm B). Maintenance nivolumab came after both trial sequences. General conclusions and limits of the study: Larger, independent patient cohorts are needed to validate the response-prediction model that combines TCR metrics and mutation burden.

The germline V and J ends show losses of 5 bases and 1 base respectively, and no gene match explains 1 base of the junction. Inclusive of the bounding cysteine and phenylalanine, the CDR3 is 13 residues long. Of the read, only the CDR3 DNA is kept; its 39 bases are in frame from base 1. Reading the germline V gene gives CDR1 SNHLY and CDR2 FYNNEI. Per the publication, the treatment or condition label means: randomized to nivolumab then ipilimumab (arm A) or the reverse (arm B). Prior DNA-damaging chemotherapy had not been received by any trial patient. Thawed PBMCs were sorted on a FACS Aria II flow cytometer to isolate live CD3+CD8+ cells negative for CD19 and CD56. Samples came from patients with melanoma in CheckMate 064, a randomized, open-label phase II trial of sequential checkpoint blockade. Leukapheresis was used to collect peripheral blood mononuclear cells, which were then purified with Ficoll-Paque and frozen in human serum with about 9.5% DMSO. Immediately after sorting, the purity of sorted blood CD3+CD8+ cells was verified to be >95%, after which DNA was extracted.

TCRbeta CDR3 regions were immunosequenced from genomic DNA with the immunoSEQ Assay. Genomic DNA was amplified by bias-controlled multiplex PCR before high-throughput sequencing. Turning to the authors' computational methods: To quantify the absolute abundance of each unique TCRbeta CDR3 region, the sequences were collapsed and filtered. Clonality, defined as 1 minus Pielou's evenness, was calculated using only productive rearrangements. Clones with significantly greater frequencies in on-treatment versus baseline samples were identified using a previously published method. TCRdb provides this immuneACCESS table in a form limited to in-frame rearrangements. Some clones are lacking; in checked studies, under half of them reflect an unresolved V gene, and why the rest are absent is not known. V and J calls and clone size follow that table, whereas D and trimming were derived from the DNA. The sample records 20,000 to 25,000 clones, 82% of which are singletons. The ten largest clones add up to 11% of the sample.

The chain uses TRBV2 and TRBJ2-5, and 7 junction bases match TRBD2. The clonotype was recovered from a human donor with melanoma. Specimen: CD8+ T cells sorted from blood (inferred from file names), collected from a patient given nivolumab and ipilimumab in sequence. The bases are TGTGCCAGCAGTAGCGGGATCCAAGAGACCCAGTACTTC. Its protein reads: CASSSGIQETQYF.